A selection of T cell receptor beta chains follows, all from one sample in a study of blood T cell repertoires in COVID-19. TCRdb's copy holds only in-frame clones and misses some; the assay was immunoSEQ multiplex PCR. The table includes about 310,000 clones, around 87% detected once. Material for sequencing was peripheral blood. These receptors were obtained from a man in his 70s with acute or convalescent COVID-19. CDR3s include the opening cysteine and the closing phenylalanine or tryptophan. The order of the fields is D gene, clone size, V gene, CDR3 protein. The D gene is left open where the match is weak. Clone size is given for some rows only: seen once, a few or many times, or a class if the clone is expanded.

>NA|NA|TRBV6-5
CASGTKNTGELFF
>NA|once|TRBV5-1
CASSLDGISGNTIYF
>NA|NA|TRBV4-2
CASSQAQPANTGELFF
>NA|NA|TRBV11-2
CASSLETKGVYEQFF
>NA|NA|TRBV7-2
CASSFSSTGNTEAFF
>NA|NA|TRBV4-2
CASSQDLTREQYF
>NA|NA|TRBV5-1
CASSQQGNTEAFF
>NA|once|TRBV28
CASTDPGGGPLHF
>NA|NA|TRBV9
CASSVQVDSSGNTIYF
>TRBD2|NA|TRBV5-1
CASSLGEGPYEQYF